Presented here are 8 T cell receptor beta chains from one specimen sequenced in a study of CD8 T cells in Susac syndrome. Random hexamers were used to reverse transcribe the RNA input (roughly 0.5 to 1 ug). TCRdb reprocessed the immunoSEQ multiplex PCR reads via MiXCR and lists one record per CDR3 protein. The sample shows some 190,000 distinct CDR3 sequences, approximately 95% of them seen only once. The sequencing sample was made of CD4+ T cells from PBMCs. These receptors originate from a human donor in good health.

This sequence joins TRBV28 and TRBJ2-2; D tentatively reads TRBD1 or TRBD2 (7 bases each). V was shortened by 7 bases and J by 3 bases, with 12 bases between the two germline ends. The CDR3 is made up of 14 amino acids. Germline V CDR1 and CDR2: MDHEN, SYDVKM. For the CDR3, the DNA is TGTGCCAGCATCCAGGGGGGGGACACCGGGGAGCTGTTTTTT. Its translation: CASIQGGDTGELFF.

The rearrangement links TRBV30 to TRBJ2-2, with D hard to call. CDR1 and CDR2 (germline): GTSNPN, SVGIG (reference sequence). The CDR3 has 11 residues. V lost 5 bases and J lost 6, with 7 bases in between. Written as DNA, the CDR3 is TGTGCCTGGCCTCGATCCGGGGAGCTGTTTTTT. Translating it yields CAWPRSGELFF.

The chain couples TRBV3-1 to TRBJ2-3; 7 bases fit TRBD2. CDR3 length: 16 residues. The V gene end was trimmed by 1 base and the J gene end by 2 bases; junction bases not matched to a gene: 6. The V gene's germline CDR1 is LGHDT and CDR2 YNNKEL (reference sequence). CDR3 bases: TGTGCCAGCAGCCAAGGGGACTATACCTTCACAGATACGCAGTATTTT. Its translation is CASSQGDYTFTDTQYF.

CDR3 region: CSATRVLAGENSVKTQYF. The CDR3 nucleotides read TGCAGTGCTACGCGGGTGCTAGCGGGAGAGAATTCTGTGAAGACCCAGTACTTC. The rearrangement links TRBV20-1 to TRBJ2-5, with TRBD2 identical over 10 bases. Trimming took 4 bases from V and 6 from J; bases not matched to a gene: 20. The germline CDR1 and CDR2 sequences are DFQATT and SNEGSKA (reference sequence). The CDR3 runs 18 residues.

The gene calls are TRBV25-1 and TRBJ1-1, with D tentatively TRBD1 (5 bases). V lost 2 bases and J lost 1, with 11 bases in between. Looked up from germline, CDR1 is MGHDK and CDR2 is SYGVNS. The CDR3 has 15 amino acids. CDR3 in amino acids: CASSEGGQGNTEAFF. CDR3 in DNA: TGTGCCAGCAGTGAAGGTGGCCAGGGGAACACTGAAGCTTTCTTT.

The rearrangement links TRBV19 to TRBJ2-7, with D possibly matching TRBD1 (5 bases). V was pared by 9 bases and J by 0 bases, with 15 bases between. Germline V lookup: CDR1 LNHDA, CDR2 SQIVND (reference sequence). The length of the CDR3 is 14 residues. CDR3 in amino acids: CASQPPGNSYEQYF. The CDR3 DNA is TGTGCCAGCCAGCCCCCAGGGAACTCCTACGAGCAGTACTTC.

The chain carries TRBV3-1 and TRBJ2-1; no reliable D call. The CDR3 length is 14 residues. CDR1 and CDR2 (germline): LGHDT, YNNKEL (reference sequence). V lost 0 bases to trimming and J lost 11 bases, with 14 bases between them. CDR3 residues: CASSQDVGRRQQFF. In DNA form, the CDR3 reads TGTGCCAGCAGCCAAGATGTTGGTAGGCGACAGCAGTTCTTC.

The rearrangement links TRBV27 to TRBJ1-2; D unresolved. The germline V gene encodes CDR1 MNHEY and CDR2 SMNVEV (reference sequence). V was trimmed by 4 bases and J by 2 bases, leaving 14 bases between them. The CDR3 covers 15 residues. The CDR3 region is CASSSLVTANYGYTF. The CDR3 DNA sequence: TGTGCCAGCAGTTCCCTCGTAACAGCCAACTATGGCTACACCTTC.